The present TCR beta chain was sequenced within a study of T cells in localized non-small cell lung cancer. Looked up from germline, CDR1 is LGHNA and CDR2 is YSLEER. The V and J ends lost 4 bases and 1 base, in that order; junction bases with no gene match: 5. The CDR3 covers 15 residues. Overall study findings and caveats: The tumor had only one region sequenced, so heterogeneity remains possible. Adjacent lung tissue had a median roughly 52 of the top 100 clones found in the tumor. Clonality peaked in uninvolved adjacent lung rather than tumor. A denser population of T cells in blood accompanied longer overall survival.

Here immunoSEQ multiplex PCR was the method, and the copy in TCRdb shows in-frame clones only, minus some. The sample records some 30,000 clones, approximately 94% being singletons. About this clone itself: Antigen unknown.

The chain has TRBV4-3 and TRBJ1-1, with 8 bases identical to TRBD1. The starting material was peripheral blood, obtained before any cancer treatment. This TCR came from a woman aged 40 to 75 with stage I lung adenocarcinoma. The CDR3 nucleotides are TGCGCCAGCAGCCCCTCGGGACAGGCGAACACTGAAGCTTTCTTT. Protein product: CASSPSGQANTEAFF.